This T cell receptor beta chain was found in a study of blood T cell repertoires in COVID-19. Whole-study context: PBMCs, B-cell-depleted T cells, or T cells were the source of the cDNA or gDNA that made up the material.

Some clones are missing from TCRdb's copy, which holds only in-frame ones; the method was immunoSEQ multiplex PCR. Of about 73,000 clones listed, 80% to 90% are singletons. The length of the CDR3 is 15 residues. Germline V gives CDR1 MGHDK, CDR2 SYGVNS. V lost 2 bases to trimming and J lost 0 bases; unmatched junction nucleotides: 3. This clone was picked up a small number of times. The TCR comes from a man at least 80 years old with acute or convalescent COVID-19. V usage is TRBV25-1 and J usage is TRBJ1-1; 7 bases align to TRBD1. The sample consisted of peripheral blood. The CDR3 coding sequence is TGTGCCAGCAGTGAAGGCAGGGGGTTGAACACTGAAGCTTTCTTT. Translating gives CASSEGRGLNTEAFF.